Listed below are T cell receptor beta chains from one sample, sequenced in a study of early T cells in non-severe SARS-CoV-2 infection. TCRdb fed the 5' RACE reads into MiXCR, producing one record per CDR3 protein. The table has about 18,000 distinct CDR3 sequences, approximately 6.1% seen once; the top ten hold 5.5% to 8%. Specimen: whole blood. These receptor sequences come from an adult who was a healthcare worker with PCR-confirmed SARS-CoV-2 infection or an uninfected control (not recorded which). The CDR3 runs from the conserved cysteine through the conserved F or W. Each record gives: CDR3 length, J gene, V gene, clone size, D gene, CDR3 DNA, CDR3 protein. A D gene is named only where the DNA matches it firmly. Only part of the rows carry a size: once, few, many, or a class if the clone is expanded.

14,TRBJ2-5,TRBV12-3/TRBV12-4,few,.,TGTGCCAGCAGTTTACCGACATCCCAAGAGACCCAGTACTTC,CASSLPTSQETQYF
13,TRBJ1-5,TRBV4-1,many,.,TGCGCCAGCAGCCGATTGGGGGATCAGCCCCAGCATTTT,CASSRLGDQPQHF
17,TRBJ2-1,TRBV6-5,.,.,TGTGCCAGCTTCCCTCTTAGGGTTACTGCCTCCTACAATGAGCAGTTCTTC,CASFPLRVTASYNEQFF
16,TRBJ2-1,TRBV5-1,few,TRBD2,TGCGCCAGCAGCTTAACTAGCGGAGAGCTAAACAATGAGCAGTTCTTC,CASSLTSGELNNEQFF
15,TRBJ1-1,TRBV18,many,.,TGTGCCAGCTCACCCAGACGGGAAGCTGGCACTGAAGCTTTCTTT,CASSPRREAGTEAFF
14,TRBJ2-2,TRBV7-3,.,TRBD1,TGTGCCAGCAGCCAGACAGGGGGCACCGGGGAGCTGTTTTTT,CASSQTGGTGELFF
15,TRBJ1-2,TRBV5-8,.,.,TGTGCCAGCAGTAGCGGCCCAGGAGCTAACTATGGCTACACCTTC,CASSSGPGANYGYTF
12,TRBJ1-5,TRBV19,.,.,TGTGCCAGTAGTTTCAGCAATCAGCCCCAGCATTTT,CASSFSNQPQHF
15,TRBJ2-1,TRBV7-2,many,TRBD2,TGTGCCAGCAGCCCCTCGGGACTAGCGGGGTTAGAGCAGTTCTTC,CASSPSGLAGLEQFF
13,TRBJ1-4,TRBV20-1,many,.,TGCAGTGCTAAGACGCTGGGGGATGAAAAACTGTTTTTT,CSAKTLGDEKLFF
14,TRBJ1-1,TRBV20-1,many,.,TGCAGTGCTAAACCCACGACAGTTACCCGCGGGGCTTTCTTT,CSAKPTTVTRGAFF
14,TRBJ1-1,TRBV30,many,.,TGTGCCTGGAACTCAAGGGGGGGAGATACTGAAGCTTTCTTT,CAWNSRGGDTEAFF
17,TRBJ1-1,TRBV28,many,TRBD1,TGTGCCAGCAGTTTCCTCGGCAGGGGGATGATGAACACTGAAGCTTTCTTT,CASSFLGRGMMNTEAFF
13,TRBJ2-7,TRBV20-1,many,TRBD2,TGCAGTGCTCGACTAGCGGGAGTGAGCGAGCAGTACTTC,CSARLAGVSEQYF
16,TRBJ2-5,TRBV2,.,TRBD1,TGTGCCAGCAGTTATGGGACAGGGGTTCCCCAAGAGACCCAGTACTTC,CASSYGTGVPQETQYF
15,TRBJ1-1,TRBV9,many,TRBD1,TGTGCCAGCAGCGTAGGGGACAGCATGAACACTGAAGCTTTCTTT,CASSVGDSMNTEAFF
14,TRBJ2-5,TRBV13,medium-sized,TRBD1,TGTGCCAGCAGCTCACTTACAGGGGGGAAGACCCAGTACTTC,CASSSLTGGKTQYF
14,TRBJ2-5,TRBV20-1,.,.,TGCAGTGCTAGAGTAACCAGCCTCCAAGAGACCCAGTACTTC,CSARVTSLQETQYF
15,TRBJ1-1,TRBV11-3,many,.,TGTGCCAGCAGCTTAGTGTGCCAGGGTAACACTGAAGCTTTCTTT,CASSLVCQGNTEAFF
13,TRBJ2-3,TRBV5-1,many,.,TGCGCCAGCAGCTTGGGGATCACAGATACGCAGTATTTT,CASSLGITDTQYF
14,TRBJ1-1,TRBV29-1,medium-sized,.,TGCAGCGTTGAAGATCGGGACCGGGGGACTGAAGCTTTCTTT,CSVEDRDRGTEAFF
13,TRBJ2-3,TRBV20-1,.,.,TGCAGTGGTAACCGGGACACCACAGATACGCAGTATTTT,CSGNRDTTDTQYF
15,TRBJ2-2,TRBV9,few,TRBD1,TGTGCCAGCAGCCAGGCGGGACAGGGTTCCGGGGAGCTGTTTTTT,CASSQAGQGSGELFF
16,TRBJ2-1,TRBV7-6,many,TRBD2,TGTGCCAGCAGCTTATCCAGCGGGGACCCCTACAATGAGCAGTTCTTC,CASSLSSGDPYNEQFF
16,TRBJ2-1,TRBV2,many,TRBD2,TGTGCCAGCAGTGAACGTAGCGGGATATCCTACAATGAGCAGTTCTTC,CASSERSGISYNEQFF
14,TRBJ2-1,TRBV6-1,many,TRBD2,TGTGCCAGCCGTACTAGCGGGAGTCGGGATGAGCAGTTCTTC,CASRTSGSRDEQFF
15,TRBJ2-7,TRBV15,.,TRBD1,TGTGCCACCAGCTCCACAGGGGGTGACTCCTACGAGCAGTACTTC,CATSSTGGDSYEQYF
16,TRBJ2-1,TRBV21-1,medium-sized,.,TGTGCCAGCAGCTCTACCGACAGAAGCTCCTACAATGAGCAGTTCTTC,CASSSTDRSSYNEQFF
12,TRBJ2-7,TRBV6-1,many,.,TGTGCCAGCAGTGTCGCCTCCTACGAGCAGTACTTC,CASSVASYEQYF
15,TRBJ2-1,TRBV20-1,many,.,TGCAGTGCTAGGGGGCCCGGGCTAGGCTTGCATGAGCAGTTCTTC,CSARGPGLGLHEQFF
17,TRBJ2-2,TRBV11-2,many,TRBD2,TGTGCCAGCAGCTTAAACCGTCCAGCGGGAGACACCGGGGAGCTGTTTTTT,CASSLNRPAGDTGELFF
14,TRBJ2-5,TRBV12-3/TRBV12-4,many,.,TGTGCCAGCAGCCCTGGGACACACCAAGAGACCCAGTACTTC,CASSPGTHQETQYF
14,TRBJ2-1,TRBV2,many,.,TGTGCCAGCACCAATAGCAGGTCCTACAATGAGCAGTTCTTC,CASTNSRSYNEQFF
11,TRBJ1-4,TRBV7-9,many,.,TGTGCCAGCAGGTTGGGGGAAAAACTGTTTTTT,CASRLGEKLFF
15,TRBJ2-7,TRBV7-2,many,TRBD2,TGTGCCAGCAGCCCCGACGGGACTAGCGACTACGAGCAGTACTTC,CASSPDGTSDYEQYF
14,TRBJ1-1,TRBV5-4,few,.,TGTGCCAGCCGCGGTAAGGGGTTAGGCACTGAAGCTTTCTTT,CASRGKGLGTEAFF
14,TRBJ2-5,TRBV20-1,many,.,TGCAGTGCTAGTTTCGGGACCAGAGGAGAGACCCAGTACTTC,CSASFGTRGETQYF
16,TRBJ2-2,TRBV11-2,many,.,TGTGCCAGCAGCACCGACAGAGTTCCGAACACCGGGGAGCTGTTTTTT,CASSTDRVPNTGELFF
12,TRBJ2-3,TRBV29-1,few,.,TGCAGCGTTGGAGGAATCACAGATACGCAGTATTTT,CSVGGITDTQYF
17,TRBJ1-5,TRBV10-3,many,TRBD1,TGTGCCATCAGTGAGGCGACAGGGGGCGCGGGCAATCAGCCCCAGCATTTT,CAISEATGGAGNQPQHF
15,TRBJ2-2,TRBV6-4,many,.,TGTGCCAGCAGTGACTCGATCGAGTTCACCGGGGAGCTGTTTTTT,CASSDSIEFTGELFF
13,TRBJ2-2,TRBV19,.,.,TGTGCCAGTATACGGCCACTCACCGGGGAGCTGTTTTTT,CASIRPLTGELFF
14,TRBJ1-4,TRBV12-3/TRBV12-4,medium-sized,.,TGTGCCAGCAGAGTGGACACGGCGTATGTGGAACTGTTTTTT,CASRVDTAYVELFF
16,TRBJ1-2,TRBV7-2,many,.,TGTGCCAGCAGCTTAGATGCTAAACAGGGTAGGAGCGGCTACACCTTC,CASSLDAKQGRSGYTF
16,TRBJ2-1,TRBV28,many,TRBD2,TGTGCCAGCAGCGGAACTAGCGGGAGGGCCTACAATGAGCAGTTCTTC,CASSGTSGRAYNEQFF
14,TRBJ1-6,TRBV20-1,few,.,TGCAGTGCTTCGCTACCCTCCTATAATTCACCCCTCCACTTT,CSASLPSYNSPLHF
15,TRBJ2-7,TRBV7-6,few,.,TGTGCCAGCAGCCCGTACTCTCCTCGCCCCTACGAGCAGTACTTC,CASSPYSPRPYEQYF
14,TRBJ1-6,TRBV20-1,many,.,TGCAGTGTAGGGGCCAGGGGAGAACGATCACCCCTCCACTTT,CSVGARGERSPLHF
12,TRBJ1-1,TRBV28,medium-sized,.,TGTGCCAGCAGTCCCCGGACAACTGAAGCTTTCTTT,CASSPRTTEAFF
14,TRBJ1-6,TRBV6-6,many,.,TGTGCCAGCAGTTACAGGGCTAAGGATTCACCCCTCCACTTT,CASSYRAKDSPLHF
13,TRBJ2-5,TRBV20-1,medium-sized,TRBD1,TGCAGTGCTGGGGACAGGGTGCGAGAGACCCAGTACTTC,CSAGDRVRETQYF
14,TRBJ2-7,TRBV4-1,many,.,TGCGCCAGCAGCCCACTAGGGAGCTCCTACGAGCAGTACTTC,CASSPLGSSYEQYF
21,TRBJ2-1,TRBV12-3/TRBV12-4,medium-sized,.,TGTGCCAGCAGTTTCCTCGATCGCGGCTTTGGCGGGGTCCAATCCTACAATGAGCAGTTCTTC,CASSFLDRGFGGVQSYNEQFF
14,TRBJ2-7,TRBV9,many,TRBD2,TGTGCCAGCAGCGAAGCGGGAGCGGCTAGAGAGCAGTACTTC,CASSEAGAAREQYF